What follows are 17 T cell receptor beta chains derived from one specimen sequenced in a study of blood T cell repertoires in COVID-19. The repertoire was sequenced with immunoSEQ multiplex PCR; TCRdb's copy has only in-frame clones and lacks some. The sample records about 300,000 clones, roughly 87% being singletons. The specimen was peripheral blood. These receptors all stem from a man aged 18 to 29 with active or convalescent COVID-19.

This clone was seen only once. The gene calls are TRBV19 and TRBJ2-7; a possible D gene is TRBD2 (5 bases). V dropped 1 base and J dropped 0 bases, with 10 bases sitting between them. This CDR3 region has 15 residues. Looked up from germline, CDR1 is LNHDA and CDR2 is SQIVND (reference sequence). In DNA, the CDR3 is TGTGCCAGTAGTATAGGAGGGATAAGCTCCTACGAGCAGTACTTC. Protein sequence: CASSIGGISSYEQYF.

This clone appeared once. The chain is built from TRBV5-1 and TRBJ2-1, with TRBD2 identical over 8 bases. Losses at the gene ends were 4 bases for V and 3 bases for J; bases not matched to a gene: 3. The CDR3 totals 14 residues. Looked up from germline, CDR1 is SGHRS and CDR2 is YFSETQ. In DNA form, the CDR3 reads TGCGCCAGCAGCGCGGGACTAGGCTACAATGAGCAGTTCTTC. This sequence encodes CASSAGLGYNEQFF.

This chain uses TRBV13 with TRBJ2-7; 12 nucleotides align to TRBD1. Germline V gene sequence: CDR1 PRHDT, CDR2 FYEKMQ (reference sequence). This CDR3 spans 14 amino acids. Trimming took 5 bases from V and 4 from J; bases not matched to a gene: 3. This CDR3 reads CASSQGQGAYEQYF. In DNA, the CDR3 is TGTGCCAGCAGCCAGGGACAGGGGGCGTACGAGCAGTACTTC. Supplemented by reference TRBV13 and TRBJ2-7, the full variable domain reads AAGVIQSPRHLIKEKRETATLKCYPIPRHDTVYWYQQGPGQDPQFLISFYEKMQSDKGSIPDRFSAQQFSDYHSELNMSSLELGDSALYFCASSQGQGAYEQYFGPGTRLTVT.

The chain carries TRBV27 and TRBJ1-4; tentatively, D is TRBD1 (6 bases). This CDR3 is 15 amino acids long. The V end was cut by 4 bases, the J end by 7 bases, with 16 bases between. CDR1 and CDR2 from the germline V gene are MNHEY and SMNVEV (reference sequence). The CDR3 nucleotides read TGTGCCAGCAGTTCCCGGGGCAGGGGTTCTGAAAAACTGTTTTTT. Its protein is CASSSRGRGSEKLFF.

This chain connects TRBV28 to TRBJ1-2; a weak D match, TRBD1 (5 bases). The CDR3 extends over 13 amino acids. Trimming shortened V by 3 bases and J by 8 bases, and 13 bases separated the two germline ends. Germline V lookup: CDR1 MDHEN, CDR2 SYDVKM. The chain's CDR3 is CASSFMGPGGYTF. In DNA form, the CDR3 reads TGTGCCAGCAGTTTCATGGGGCCTGGCGGCTACACCTTC.

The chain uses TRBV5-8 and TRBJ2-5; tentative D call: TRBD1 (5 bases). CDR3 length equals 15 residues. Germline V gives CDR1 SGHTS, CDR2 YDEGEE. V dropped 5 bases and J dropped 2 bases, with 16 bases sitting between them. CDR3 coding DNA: TGTGCCAGCAGAATACTTGGGGCCACACAAGAGACCCAGTACTTC. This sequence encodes CASRILGATQETQYF.

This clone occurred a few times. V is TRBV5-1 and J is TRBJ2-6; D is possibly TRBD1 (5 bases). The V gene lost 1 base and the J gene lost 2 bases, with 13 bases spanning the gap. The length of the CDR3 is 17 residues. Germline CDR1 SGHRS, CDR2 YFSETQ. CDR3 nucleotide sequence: TGCGCCAGCAGCTTGACTCGGCAGGGTACTGGGGCCAACGTCCTGACTTTC. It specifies CASSLTRQGTGANVLTF. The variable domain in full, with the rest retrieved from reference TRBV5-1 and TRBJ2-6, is KAGVTQTPRYLIKTRGQQVTLSCSPISGHRSVSWYQQTPGQGLQFLFEYFSETQRNKGNFPGRFSGRQFSNSRSEMNVSTLELGDSALYLCASSLTRQGTGANVLTFGAGSRLTVL.

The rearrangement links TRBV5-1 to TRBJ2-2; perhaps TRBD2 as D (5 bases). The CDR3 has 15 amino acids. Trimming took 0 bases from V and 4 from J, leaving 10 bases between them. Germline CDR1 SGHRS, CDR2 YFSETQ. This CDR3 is CASSLGASPTGELFF. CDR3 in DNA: TGCGCCAGCAGCTTGGGCGCTAGCCCCACCGGGGAGCTGTTTTTT.

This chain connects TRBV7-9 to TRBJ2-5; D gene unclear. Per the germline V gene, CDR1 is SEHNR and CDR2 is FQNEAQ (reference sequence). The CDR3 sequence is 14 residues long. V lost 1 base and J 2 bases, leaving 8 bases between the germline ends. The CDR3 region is CASSLGRGQETQYF. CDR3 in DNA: TGTGCCAGCAGCTTAGGGAGAGGACAAGAGACCCAGTACTTC.

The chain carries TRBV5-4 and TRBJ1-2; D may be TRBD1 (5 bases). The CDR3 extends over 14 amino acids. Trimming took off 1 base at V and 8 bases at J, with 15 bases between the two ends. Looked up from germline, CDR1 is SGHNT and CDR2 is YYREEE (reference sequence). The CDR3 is CASSLSPGGSGYTF. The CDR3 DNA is TGTGCCAGCAGCTTGTCGCCGGGGGGGAGCGGCTACACCTTC.

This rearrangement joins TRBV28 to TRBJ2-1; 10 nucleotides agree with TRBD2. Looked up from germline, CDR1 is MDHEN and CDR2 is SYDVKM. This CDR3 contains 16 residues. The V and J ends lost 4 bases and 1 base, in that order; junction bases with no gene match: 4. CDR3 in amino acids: CASSSGLAASYNEQFF. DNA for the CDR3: TGTGCCAGCAGTTCCGGACTAGCGGCATCCTACAATGAGCAGTTCTTC.

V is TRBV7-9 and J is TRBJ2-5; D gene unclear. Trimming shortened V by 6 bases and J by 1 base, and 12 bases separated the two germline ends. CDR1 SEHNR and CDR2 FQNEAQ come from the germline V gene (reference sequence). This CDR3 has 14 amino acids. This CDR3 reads CASSSGLTQETQYF. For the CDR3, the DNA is TGTGCCAGCAGTTCGGGTTTGACCCAAGAGACCCAGTACTTC. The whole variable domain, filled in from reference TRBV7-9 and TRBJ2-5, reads DTGVSQNPRHKITKRGQNVTFRCDPISEHNRLYWYRQTLGQGPEFLTYFQNEAQLEKSRLLSDRFSAERPKGSFSTLEIQRTEQGDSAMYLCASSSGLTQETQYFGPGTRLLVL.

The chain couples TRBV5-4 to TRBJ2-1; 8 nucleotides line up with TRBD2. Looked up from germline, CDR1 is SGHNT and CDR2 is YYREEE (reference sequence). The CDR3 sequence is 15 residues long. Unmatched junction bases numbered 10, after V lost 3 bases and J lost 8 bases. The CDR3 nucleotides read TGTGCCAGCAGCTCACGGGAACTAGCGGTCTATGAGCAGTTCTTC. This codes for CASSSRELAVYEQFF.

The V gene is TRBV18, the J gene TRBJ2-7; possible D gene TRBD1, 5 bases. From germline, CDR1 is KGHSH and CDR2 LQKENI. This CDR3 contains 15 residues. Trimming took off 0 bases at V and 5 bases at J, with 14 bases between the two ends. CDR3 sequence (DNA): TGTGCCAGCTCACCACCGTGGACACCCCCCCACGAGCAGTACTTC. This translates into CASSPPWTPPHEQYF.

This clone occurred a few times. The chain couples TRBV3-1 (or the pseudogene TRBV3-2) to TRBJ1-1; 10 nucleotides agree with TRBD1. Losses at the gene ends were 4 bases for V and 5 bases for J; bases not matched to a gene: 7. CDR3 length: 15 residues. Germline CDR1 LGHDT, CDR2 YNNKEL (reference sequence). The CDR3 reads CASSLGTGVWTEAFF. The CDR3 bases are TGTGCCAGCAGCCTGGGGACAGGGGTATGGACTGAAGCTTTCTTT.

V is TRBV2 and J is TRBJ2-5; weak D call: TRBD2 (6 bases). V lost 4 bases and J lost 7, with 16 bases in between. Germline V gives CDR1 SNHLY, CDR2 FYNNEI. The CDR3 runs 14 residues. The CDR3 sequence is CASSGRDQPRTQYF. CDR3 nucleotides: TGTGCCAGCAGTGGGAGGGACCAGCCGAGGACCCAGTACTTC. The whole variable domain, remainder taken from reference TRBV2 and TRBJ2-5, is EPEVTQTPSHQVTQMGQEVILRCVPISNHLYFYWYRQILGQKVEFLVSFYNNEISEKSEIFDDQFSVERPDGSNFTLKIRSTKLEDSAMYFCASSGRDQPRTQYFGPGTRLLVL.

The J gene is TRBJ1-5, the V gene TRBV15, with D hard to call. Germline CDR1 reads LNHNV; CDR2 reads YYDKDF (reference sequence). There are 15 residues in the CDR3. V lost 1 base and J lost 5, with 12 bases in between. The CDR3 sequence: CATSRGGLDHQPQHF. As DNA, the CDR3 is TGTGCCACCAGCAGAGGCGGACTCGATCATCAGCCCCAGCATTTT.